These T cell receptor beta chains were read from a single sample in a study of chemoradiotherapy in HPV16-positive cancers. The repertoire was sequenced with immunoSEQ multiplex PCR; TCRdb's copy has only in-frame clones and lacks some. The sample records 20,000 or so clones, 75% to 90% being singletons. The sample was blood, taken from a patient who underwent chemoradiotherapy. The receptors shown here come from a human donor with HPV-associated anogenital cancer. Both conserved end residues are part of each CDR3. Each record gives: D gene, V gene, J gene, clone size, CDR3 DNA, CDR3 protein. A D gene is named only where the DNA matches it firmly. Clone size is shown for a subset of rows, as once, few, many or a class of expanded clone.

>NA|TRBV15|TRBJ1-5|few
TGTGCCACCAGCAGAGATGGGGGTTGGGGGAGCAATCAGCCCCAGCATTTT
CATSRDGGWGSNQPQHF
>NA|TRBV7-8|TRBJ1-1|NA
TGTGCCAGCAGCTTAGCTGGCCGGGAAGCTTTCTTT
CASSLAGREAFF
>TRBD1|TRBV19|TRBJ1-5|once
TGTGCCAGTAGCCTTACACAGGGGGCTGGACAGCCCCAGCATTTT
CASSLTQGAGQPQHF
>TRBD2|TRBV5-1|TRBJ2-7|NA
TGCGCCAGCAGCTTGACTAGCGGGAGTGTGGAGCAGTACTTC
CASSLTSGSVEQYF
>NA|TRBV27|TRBJ1-1|NA
TGTGCCAGCAGGCCACAGGGATGGAGGACTGAAGCTTTCTTT
CASRPQGWRTEAFF
>NA|TRBV5-1|TRBJ2-2|NA
TGCGCCAGCAGAGGGGATAACACCGGGGAGCTGTTTTTT
CASRGDNTGELFF
>NA|TRBV19|TRBJ2-3|once
TGTGCCACCGGGCAAGGATATACGCAGTATTTT
CATGQGYTQYF
>NA|TRBV11-2|TRBJ2-3|NA
TGTGCCAGCAGCCCCTCCGGGGCCTACAACGCAGATACGCAGTATTTT
CASSPSGAYNADTQYF
>TRBD1|TRBV6-1|TRBJ1-2|NA
TGTGCCAGCAGTGACTATCGGACAGGCTATGGCTACACCTTC
CASSDYRTGYGYTF
>NA|TRBV5-1|TRBJ1-2|once
TGCGCCAGCAGCTTTAGTCCCCGGGCGGACTATGGCTACACCTTC
CASSFSPRADYGYTF
>NA|TRBV11-3|TRBJ2-7|NA
TGTGCCAGCAGCTCCCGGATACAACCGGGGGAGCAGTACTTC
CASSSRIQPGEQYF
>NA|TRBV18|TRBJ2-5|NA
TGTGCCAGCTCACCGAGGGCGGGTGAGACCCAGTACTTC
CASSPRAGETQYF
>NA|TRBV30|TRBJ1-2|NA
TGTGCCTGGAGTGCCCGGGGGGATTCCATCTATGGCTACACCTTC
CAWSARGDSIYGYTF
>TRBD2|TRBV19|TRBJ2-1|few
TGTGCCAGTAGTATTCGGACTAGCGCGGTTGAGCAGTTCTTC
CASSIRTSAVEQFF
>TRBD2|TRBV4-2|TRBJ2-3|medium-sized
TGTGCCAGCAGCCAAGGACTAGCGGGGGGGCCAGATACGCAGTATTTT
CASSQGLAGGPDTQYF
>NA|TRBV9|TRBJ1-5|NA
TGTGCCAGCAGCTTCACCCCCGATCAGCCCCAGCATTTT
CASSFTPDQPQHF